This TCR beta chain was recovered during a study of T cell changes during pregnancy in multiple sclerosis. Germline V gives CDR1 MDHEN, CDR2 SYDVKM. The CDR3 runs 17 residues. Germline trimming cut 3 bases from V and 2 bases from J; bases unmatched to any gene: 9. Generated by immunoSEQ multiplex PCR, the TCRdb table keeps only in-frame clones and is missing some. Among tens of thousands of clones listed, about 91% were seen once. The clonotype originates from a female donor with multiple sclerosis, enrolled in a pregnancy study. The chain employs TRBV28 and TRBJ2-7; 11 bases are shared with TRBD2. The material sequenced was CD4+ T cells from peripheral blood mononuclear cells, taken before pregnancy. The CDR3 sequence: CASSFLAGTSGTYEQYF. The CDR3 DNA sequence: TGTGCCAGCAGTTTTTTGGCGGGGACTAGCGGAACCTACGAGCAGTACTTC. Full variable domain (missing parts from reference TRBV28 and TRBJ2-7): DVKVTQSSRYLVKRTGEKVFLECVQDMDHENMFWYRQDPGLGLRLIYFSYDVKMKEKGDIPEGYSVSREKKERFSLILESASTNQTSMYLCASSFLAGTSGTYEQYFGPGTRLTVT.